The clone carrying this T cell receptor (beta chain) was seen more than once but under ten times. Its specificity is not known. It was RNA transcripts that yielded the amplified TCR beta CDR3 regions. First-round RT-PCR of the TCR CDR3 relied on the HTBI primer set. TCRdb re-derived calls from the multiplex PCR reads in MiXCR, one entry per CDR3 protein. The sample carries over 500,000 distinct CDR3 sequences, 15% to 20% recorded once. This specimen comes from a study of T cells in Graves' hyperthyroidism and ophthalmopathy. Study outcomes and limitations: Also found in blood were most expanded thyroid clonotypes above 0.001.

Patients affected by ophthalmopathy presented a Clinical Activity Score of at least 3, a NOSPECS grade of at least 4, and disease duration below 3 months. PBMCs were collected from a 10 ml volume of fresh peripheral blood. Material for sequencing was blood. The clonotype originates from a woman aged 18 to 35 with Graves' ophthalmopathy.

The CDR3 DNA follows: TGTGCCAGCAGCAGACAGGCGTCATACACCGGGGAGCTGTTTTTT. This sequence encodes CASSRQASYTGELFF. This chain connects TRBV11-2 to TRBJ2-2, with D perhaps matching TRBD1 (6 bases). V shed 5 bases and J shed 3 bases, with 13 bases lying between them. Per germline, CDR1 SGHAT and CDR2 FQNNGV. CDR3 length equals 15 residues. The full variable domain, its missing parts supplied by reference TRBV11-2 and TRBJ2-2, is EAGVAQSPRYKIIEKRQSVAFWCNPISGHATLYWYQQILGQGPKLLIQFQNNGVVDDSQLPKDRFSAERLKGVDSTLKIQPAKLEDSAVYLCASSRQASYTGELFFGEGSRLTVL.